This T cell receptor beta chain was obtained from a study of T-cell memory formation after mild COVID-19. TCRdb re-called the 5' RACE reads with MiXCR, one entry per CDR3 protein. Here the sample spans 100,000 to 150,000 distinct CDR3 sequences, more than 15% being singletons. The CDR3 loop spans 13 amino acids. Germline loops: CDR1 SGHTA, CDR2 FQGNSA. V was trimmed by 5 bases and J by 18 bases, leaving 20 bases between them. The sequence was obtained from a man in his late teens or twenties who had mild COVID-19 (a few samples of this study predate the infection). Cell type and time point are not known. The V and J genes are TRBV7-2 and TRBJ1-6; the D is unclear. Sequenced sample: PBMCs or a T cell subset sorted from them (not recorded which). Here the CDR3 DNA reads TGTGCCAGCAGCGCGTTCACGGCGGGGTATTGCCACTTT. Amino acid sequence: CASSAFTAGYCHF.